A selection of T cell receptor beta chains follows, all from one sample in a study of OX40 agonist ivuxolimab in advanced cancers. Profiling relied on immunoSEQ multiplex PCR, and the TCRdb table lists in-frame clones only, not all of them. The sample includes about 84,000 clones, 89% of them seen just once. This sample comprised CD4+ or CD8+ T cells sorted from blood, obtained in a trial of the OX40 agonist ivuxolimab. The origin of the receptors is an adult with an advanced solid tumor such as melanoma, head and neck, liver or kidney cancer. Both conserved end residues are part of each CDR3. D genes are given only for firm matches. For some rows the clone size is stated as once, few or many, or as a class when expanded; others skip it.

v_gene: TRBV5-1; len: 16; d_gene: NA; abundance: once; j_gene: TRBJ1-1; CDR3aa: CASSLGSGRPNTEAFF; CDR3nt: TGCGCCAGCAGCTTGGGTAGCGGGCGTCCGAACACTGAAGCTTTCTTT
v_gene: TRBV19; len: 14; d_gene: TRBD1; abundance: NA; j_gene: TRBJ2-4; CDR3aa: CASSPPDRGYIQYF; CDR3nt: TGTGCCAGTAGTCCCCCGGACAGGGGTTACATTCAGTACTTC
v_gene: TRBV5-1; len: 14; d_gene: TRBD1; abundance: NA; j_gene: TRBJ1-3; CDR3aa: CASSPGTGGNTIYF; CDR3nt: TGCGCCAGCAGCCCCGGGACAGGGGGAAACACCATATATTTT
v_gene: TRBV7-7; len: 14; d_gene: TRBD1; abundance: NA; j_gene: TRBJ2-5; CDR3aa: CASSHVGGEETQYF; CDR3nt: TGTGCTAGCAGCCATGTAGGGGGCGAAGAGACCCAGTACTTC
v_gene: TRBV7-9; len: 15; d_gene: TRBD1; abundance: NA; j_gene: TRBJ2-5; CDR3aa: CASSSGTGGPETQYF; CDR3nt: TGTGCCAGCAGCTCGGGGACAGGGGGACCAGAGACCCAGTACTTC
v_gene: TRBV7-2; len: 13; d_gene: NA; abundance: once; j_gene: TRBJ2-7; CDR3aa: CASRNAGIYEQYF; CDR3nt: TGTGCCAGCAGGAATGCAGGGATTTACGAGCAGTACTTC
v_gene: TRBV6-6; len: 12; d_gene: TRBD1; abundance: NA; j_gene: TRBJ1-3; CDR3aa: CASSYKQGAIYF; CDR3nt: TGTGCCAGCAGTTACAAGCAGGGGGCCATATATTTT
v_gene: TRBV9; len: 15; d_gene: TRBD1; abundance: NA; j_gene: TRBJ2-1; CDR3aa: CASSTGQEPYNEQFF; CDR3nt: TGTGCCAGCAGCACGGGACAGGAGCCCTACAATGAGCAGTTCTTC
v_gene: TRBV5-4; len: 15; d_gene: TRBD2; abundance: NA; j_gene: TRBJ2-1; CDR3aa: CASSPRGDFYNEQFF; CDR3nt: TGTGCCAGCAGCCCCCGGGGGGACTTTTACAATGAGCAGTTCTTC
v_gene: TRBV6-6; len: 14; d_gene: NA; abundance: once; j_gene: TRBJ1-1; CDR3aa: CASRTGLAYTEAFF; CDR3nt: TGTGCCAGCAGAACAGGGTTAGCGTACACTGAAGCTTTCTTT
v_gene: TRBV5-1; len: 11; d_gene: NA; abundance: NA; j_gene: TRBJ1-2; CDR3aa: CASSYEQRYTF; CDR3nt: TGCGCCAGCAGCTACGAACAGCGGTACACCTTC
v_gene: TRBV7-9; len: 16; d_gene: NA; abundance: NA; j_gene: TRBJ1-3; CDR3aa: CASSPSLVDSGNTIYF; CDR3nt: TGTGCCAGCTCCCCGTCGCTGGTGGATTCTGGAAACACCATATATTTT
v_gene: TRBV5-6; len: 14; d_gene: TRBD1; abundance: NA; j_gene: TRBJ2-1; CDR3aa: CASSRDRGRNPRFF; CDR3nt: TGTGCCAGCAGCCGAGACAGGGGGCGAAACCCACGGTTCTTC
v_gene: TRBV28; len: 14; d_gene: TRBD1; abundance: NA; j_gene: TRBJ2-7; CDR3aa: CASGARTGSYEQYF; CDR3nt: TGTGCCAGCGGGGCTCGGACAGGTTCCTACGAGCAGTACTTC
v_gene: TRBV2; len: 16; d_gene: NA; abundance: NA; j_gene: TRBJ1-5; CDR3aa: CASSLTGTFSNQPQHF; CDR3nt: TGTGCCAGCAGCTTAACCGGGACATTTAGCAATCAGCCCCAGCATTTT
v_gene: TRBV4-1; len: 13; d_gene: NA; abundance: few; j_gene: TRBJ1-5; CDR3aa: CASSGQSNQPQHF; CDR3nt: TGCGCCAGCAGCGGACAGTCAAATCAGCCCCAGCATTTT
v_gene: TRBV2; len: 14; d_gene: NA; abundance: NA; j_gene: TRBJ2-7; CDR3aa: CASSDRIDTYEQYF; CDR3nt: TGTGCCAGCAGTGACAGGATCGACACCTACGAGCAGTACTTC
v_gene: TRBV28; len: 14; d_gene: NA; abundance: NA; j_gene: TRBJ1-2; CDR3aa: CASSTGQPVYGYTF; CDR3nt: TGTGCCAGCAGTACCGGACAGCCGGTATATGGCTACACCTTC
v_gene: TRBV5-1; len: 15; d_gene: TRBD1; abundance: NA; j_gene: TRBJ1-2; CDR3aa: CASSRAQGGLYGYTF; CDR3nt: TGCGCCAGCAGCCGGGCTCAGGGGGGATTATATGGCTACACCTTC
v_gene: TRBV5-1; len: 14; d_gene: NA; abundance: NA; j_gene: TRBJ2-7; CDR3aa: CASRGLSSSYEQYF; CDR3nt: TGCGCCAGCAGAGGCCTATCTAGCTCCTACGAGCAGTACTTC
v_gene: TRBV5-5; len: 13; d_gene: NA; abundance: NA; j_gene: TRBJ1-2; CDR3aa: CASSLSGNYGYTF; CDR3nt: TGTGCCAGCAGCTTGAGCGGAAACTATGGCTACACCTTC
v_gene: TRBV5-1; len: 13; d_gene: NA; abundance: NA; j_gene: TRBJ2-3; CDR3aa: CASKLIGVDTQYF; CDR3nt: TGCGCCAGCAAGTTGATTGGGGTAGATACGCAGTATTTT
v_gene: TRBV7-2; len: 16; d_gene: TRBD1; abundance: NA; j_gene: TRBJ2-5; CDR3aa: CASSHSRDRGRETQYF; CDR3nt: TGTGCCAGCAGCCACAGCCGGGACAGGGGCAGGGAGACCCAGTACTTC
v_gene: TRBV7-2; len: 13; d_gene: NA; abundance: NA; j_gene: TRBJ2-3; CDR3aa: CASSFTRADTQYF; CDR3nt: TGTGCCAGCAGCTTCACACGGGCAGATACGCAGTATTTT
v_gene: TRBV15; len: 14; d_gene: TRBD1; abundance: NA; j_gene: TRBJ1-6; CDR3aa: CATSRGQGGSPLHF; CDR3nt: TGTGCCACCAGCAGGGGACAGGGTGGCTCACCCCTCCACTTT
v_gene: TRBV6-1; len: 13; d_gene: TRBD2; abundance: NA; j_gene: TRBJ2-5; CDR3aa: CASSWREQETQYF; CDR3nt: TGTGCCAGCAGTTGGCGGGAGCAAGAGACCCAGTACTTC
v_gene: TRBV5-4; len: 14; d_gene: TRBD1; abundance: NA; j_gene: TRBJ1-2; CDR3aa: CASRDTGTAYGYTF; CDR3nt: TGTGCCAGCAGGGATACCGGGACAGCCTATGGCTACACCTTC
v_gene: TRBV25-1; len: 13; d_gene: NA; abundance: NA; j_gene: TRBJ2-2; CDR3aa: CASSEQGAGELFF; CDR3nt: TGTGCCAGCAGTGAACAGGGTGCCGGGGAGCTGTTTTTT
v_gene: TRBV5-4; len: 12; d_gene: NA; abundance: once; j_gene: TRBJ2-3; CDR3aa: CASSYYTDTQYF; CDR3nt: TGTGCCAGCAGCTACTACACAGATACGCAGTATTTT
v_gene: TRBV6-6; len: 13; d_gene: TRBD1; abundance: NA; j_gene: TRBJ2-7; CDR3aa: CASVPGQGLEQYF; CDR3nt: TGTGCCAGTGTGCCGGGACAGGGTTTGGAGCAGTACTTC
v_gene: TRBV27; len: 13; d_gene: NA; abundance: NA; j_gene: TRBJ1-1; CDR3aa: CASSWTVNTEAFF; CDR3nt: TGTGCCAGCAGTTGGACCGTGAACACTGAAGCTTTCTTT
v_gene: TRBV27; len: 16; d_gene: NA; abundance: NA; j_gene: TRBJ2-1; CDR3aa: CASSFAGLKQNNEQFF; CDR3nt: TGTGCCAGCAGTTTCGCCGGACTTAAACAAAACAATGAGCAGTTCTTC
v_gene: TRBV7-2; len: 16; d_gene: TRBD2; abundance: once; j_gene: TRBJ2-1; CDR3aa: CASSLALPGGIEEQFF; CDR3nt: TGTGCCAGCAGCTTAGCTCTGCCGGGAGGTATCGAGGAGCAGTTCTTC
v_gene: TRBV5-4; len: 15; d_gene: TRBD2; abundance: NA; j_gene: TRBJ2-1; CDR3aa: CASSLGLAAYNEQFF; CDR3nt: TGTGCCAGCAGCTTGGGACTAGCGGCCTACAATGAGCAGTTCTTC
v_gene: TRBV5-1; len: 15; d_gene: NA; abundance: NA; j_gene: TRBJ2-2; CDR3aa: CASSYTAGTTGELFF; CDR3nt: TGCGCCAGCAGTTATACAGCCGGGACTACCGGGGAGCTGTTTTTT
v_gene: TRBV2; len: 15; d_gene: NA; abundance: NA; j_gene: TRBJ2-3; CDR3aa: CASSGGGPSTDTQYF; CDR3nt: TGTGCCAGCAGTGGTGGGGGGCCCAGCACAGATACGCAGTATTTT
v_gene: TRBV14; len: 18; d_gene: TRBD2; abundance: NA; j_gene: TRBJ2-3; CDR3aa: CASSQDGWRGGQADTQYF; CDR3nt: TGTGCCAGCAGCCAAGATGGGTGGCGGGGGGGCCAAGCAGATACGCAGTATTTT
v_gene: TRBV7-2; len: 14; d_gene: NA; abundance: NA; j_gene: TRBJ2-7; CDR3aa: CASSFQGGRNEQYF; CDR3nt: TGTGCCAGCAGCTTCCAGGGAGGACGCAACGAGCAGTACTTC
v_gene: TRBV28; len: 13; d_gene: NA; abundance: once; j_gene: TRBJ1-2; CDR3aa: CASSLSSDYGYTF; CDR3nt: TGTGCCAGCAGTTTATCGTCAGATTATGGCTACACCTTC
v_gene: TRBV18; len: 13; d_gene: NA; abundance: NA; j_gene: TRBJ2-3; CDR3aa: CASSAESTDTQYF; CDR3nt: TGTGCCAGCTCCGCGGAAAGCACAGATACGCAGTATTTT
v_gene: TRBV4-3; len: 16; d_gene: TRBD2; abundance: NA; j_gene: TRBJ2-1; CDR3aa: CASSLRLADSYNEQFF; CDR3nt: TGCGCCAGCAGCCTGCGACTAGCGGACTCCTACAATGAGCAGTTCTTC
v_gene: TRBV4-1; len: 16; d_gene: NA; abundance: NA; j_gene: TRBJ2-3; CDR3aa: CASSQGSRSYTDTQYF; CDR3nt: TGCGCCAGCAGCCAAGGTTCGCGGAGTTACACAGATACGCAGTATTTT
v_gene: TRBV20-1; len: 11; d_gene: NA; abundance: NA; j_gene: TRBJ2-3; CDR3aa: CSARDGQRQYF; CDR3nt: TGCAGTGCTAGAGATGGACAGCGTCAGTATTTT
v_gene: TRBV28; len: 12; d_gene: NA; abundance: NA; j_gene: TRBJ1-5; CDR3aa: CASRRRSQPQHF; CDR3nt: TGTGCCAGCAGGCGGCGCAGTCAGCCCCAGCATTTT
v_gene: TRBV27; len: 16; d_gene: TRBD2; abundance: NA; j_gene: TRBJ2-4; CDR3aa: CASSSPTSGSGGRRYF; CDR3nt: TGTGCCAGCAGCTCCCCGACTAGCGGGAGTGGGGGGAGACGGTACTTC
v_gene: TRBV10-3; len: 14; d_gene: TRBD2; abundance: NA; j_gene: TRBJ2-1; CDR3aa: CAISSSSGTNEQFF; CDR3nt: TGTGCCATCAGCTCCAGTAGCGGGACGAATGAGCAGTTCTTC
v_gene: TRBV9; len: 14; d_gene: NA; abundance: NA; j_gene: TRBJ1-2; CDR3aa: CASSVDARTYGYTF; CDR3nt: TGTGCCAGCAGCGTAGATGCCAGAACCTATGGCTACACCTTC
v_gene: TRBV28; len: 16; d_gene: TRBD2; abundance: NA; j_gene: TRBJ2-1; CDR3aa: CASSLGLAVIYNEQFF; CDR3nt: TGTGCCAGCAGTTTAGGACTAGCGGTTATTTACAATGAGCAGTTCTTC
v_gene: TRBV2; len: 14; d_gene: TRBD1; abundance: NA; j_gene: TRBJ2-2; CDR3aa: CASRLRQGFGELFF; CDR3nt: TGTGCCAGCAGGCTCCGACAGGGGTTCGGGGAGCTGTTTTTT
v_gene: TRBV7-2; len: 15; d_gene: TRBD1; abundance: once; j_gene: TRBJ1-1; CDR3aa: CASSFIGQGRGKAFF; CDR3nt: TGTGCCAGCAGCTTCATAGGACAGGGGAGAGGGAAAGCTTTCTTT
v_gene: TRBV28; len: 15; d_gene: NA; abundance: once; j_gene: TRBJ1-4; CDR3aa: CASSLGFLRNEKLFF; CDR3nt: TGTGCCAGCAGTTTAGGTTTCCTGAGGAATGAAAAACTGTTTTTT
v_gene: TRBV6-5; len: 14; d_gene: TRBD1; abundance: once; j_gene: TRBJ2-1; CDR3aa: CASRLDRDYNEQFF; CDR3nt: TGTGCCAGCAGACTGGACAGGGATTACAATGAGCAGTTCTTC
v_gene: TRBV18; len: 13; d_gene: NA; abundance: NA; j_gene: TRBJ2-3; CDR3aa: CASSPGATDTQYF; CDR3nt: TGTGCCAGCTCACCAGGGGCCACAGATACGCAGTATTTT